The 29 T cell receptor beta chains presented below share a single source sample, sequenced in a study of blood T cell repertoires in COVID-19. Method: immunoSEQ multiplex PCR; TCRdb's copy keeps in-frame clones and lacks some. The sample lists around 80,000 clones; under 85% were seen once. The sample taken for sequencing was peripheral blood. Receptor source: a human donor in a cohort sampled during active COVID-19.

V usage is TRBV3-1 (or the pseudogene TRBV3-2) and J usage is TRBJ1-6, with 9 bases lining up with TRBD1. The germline gives CDR1 LGHDT, CDR2 YNNKEL (reference sequence). The CDR3 totals 16 residues. Trimming took 4 bases from V and 13 from J; bases not matched to a gene: 14. The CDR3 protein is CASSPEPGQGKGPLHF. CDR3 bases: TGTGCCAGCAGCCCCGAACCGGGACAGGGCAAGGGGCCCCTCCACTTT.

This chain links TRBV2 with TRBJ1-3, with D hard to call. Trimming pared 1 base from V and 3 bases from J, leaving 10 bases between. The CDR3 runs 15 residues. CDR1 and CDR2 from the germline V gene are SNHLY and FYNNEI. CDR3 DNA: TGTGCCAGCAGTGAAGGGAACCCGGGTGGAAACACCATATATTTT. It codes for CASSEGNPGGNTIYF.

In its sample, this clone was seen a few times. This chain connects TRBV16 to TRBJ1-6; 9 nucleotides match TRBD1. CDR3 length: 14 amino acids. Germline V gives CDR1 KGHSY, CDR2 FQNENV. J was trimmed by 7 bases and V by 7 bases; bases with no gene match: 5. In DNA form, the CDR3 reads TGTGCCAGCACCAGGGACAGGGTCAATTCACCCCTCCACTTT. Protein product: CASTRDRVNSPLHF.

CDR3 in amino acids: CASSSGQAGGTQYF. CDR3 DNA: TGTGCCAGCAGTTCTGGGCAGGCGGGGGGTACGCAGTATTTT. V gene TRBV27 combines with J gene TRBJ2-3, with 8 bases aligning to TRBD2. The CDR3 has 14 amino acids. The V gene end was trimmed by 4 bases and the J gene end by 8 bases; junction bases not matched to a gene: 8. From germline, CDR1 is MNHEY and CDR2 SMNVEV (reference sequence).

This clone was picked up a small number of times. The chain is built from TRBV7-9 and TRBJ1-2; D perhaps matches TRBD1 (5 bases). The CDR3 has 12 amino acids. The germline gives CDR1 SEHNR, CDR2 FQNEAQ (reference sequence). Trimming took 8 bases from V and 5 from J, leaving 12 bases between them. CDR3 amino acids: CASPQGVYGYTF. The CDR3 bases are TGTGCCAGCCCCCAGGGCGTGTATGGCTACACCTTC. The variable domain in full, completed from reference TRBV7-9 and TRBJ1-2, reads DTGVSQNPRHKITKRGQNVTFRCDPISEHNRLYWYRQTLGQGPEFLTYFQNEAQLEKSRLLSDRFSAERPKGSFSTLEIQRTEQGDSAMYLCASPQGVYGYTFGSGTRLTVV.

V usage is TRBV28 and J usage is TRBJ1-1, with a possible D match to TRBD1 (5 bases). Trimming took off 2 bases at V and 6 bases at J, with 10 bases between the two ends. The CDR3 covers 13 residues. Germline CDR1 reads MDHEN; CDR2 reads SYDVKM. The CDR3 nucleotides are TGTGCCAGCAGTTTAAGGTGGGGGGCTGAAGCTTTCTTT. The encoded protein is CASSLRWGAEAFF.

Turning to this clone: This same CDR3 is encoded by further DNA sequences in the sample. V is TRBV6-5 and J is TRBJ1-1; no reliable D call. The CDR3 runs 13 residues. The V end lost 6 bases, the J end lost 1 base, and 9 bases lay between the germline ends. Germline CDR1 is MNHEY and CDR2 is SVGAGI. CDR3 in amino acids: CASSRDTNTEAFF. CDR3 nucleotide sequence: TGTGCCAGCAGCCGAGACACGAACACTGAAGCTTTCTTT.

The chain joins TRBV11-2 to TRBJ2-3; 8 bases fit TRBD2. This CDR3 contains 15 residues. Germline CDR1 and CDR2: SGHAT and FQNNGV. With 7 bases clipped from V and 5 bases from J, the junction kept 11 bases outside the gene matches. CDR3 amino acids: CASTPAAGAGDTQYF. CDR3 DNA sequence: TGTGCCAGCACCCCCGCAGCGGGAGCTGGAGATACGCAGTATTTT.

The chain joins TRBV19 to TRBJ2-7, with 7 bases that match TRBD2. The V gene end was trimmed by 0 bases and the J gene end by 2 bases; junction bases not matched to a gene: 7. Germline loops: CDR1 LNHDA, CDR2 SQIVND (reference sequence). The CDR3 consists of 16 residues. The CDR3 region is CASSIDRLAVPYEQYF. DNA of the CDR3: TGTGCCAGTAGTATAGATCGGCTAGCGGTCCCCTACGAGCAGTACTTC.

The V gene is TRBV19, the J gene TRBJ2-7; D may be TRBD1 (5 bases). Germline values: CDR1 LNHDA, CDR2 SQIVND (reference sequence). V dropped 3 bases and J dropped 3 bases, with 9 bases sitting between them. The CDR3 sequence is 13 residues long. CDR3 protein: CASSIPGLYEQYF. The CDR3 DNA reads TGTGCCAGTAGTATTCCAGGGCTCTACGAGCAGTACTTC. Supplemented by reference TRBV19 and TRBJ2-7, the full variable domain reads DGGITQSPKYLFRKEGQNVTLSCEQNLNHDAMYWYRQDPGQGLRLIYYSQIVNDFQKGDIAEGYSVSREKKESFPLTVTSAQKNPTAFYLCASSIPGLYEQYFGPGTRLTVT.

The chain uses TRBV29-1 and TRBJ2-5, with D perhaps TRBD2 (6 bases). This CDR3 has 13 residues. The germline V and J ends were trimmed by 5 bases and 5 bases, with 15 bases remaining between them. Germline V gene sequence: CDR1 SQVTM, CDR2 ANQGSEA. CDR3 loop: CSVLGGVRETQYF. CDR3 coding DNA: TGCAGCGTTTTAGGCGGGGTCCGGGAGACCCAGTACTTC.

This clone was picked up a small number of times. The V gene is TRBV2, the J gene TRBJ2-1; 9 bases map to TRBD1. V shed 6 bases, J shed 5 bases, and the junction held 2 bases outside the gene matches. The CDR3 totals 13 residues. The germline V gene has CDR1 SNHLY and CDR2 FYNNEI. The CDR3 DNA follows: TGTGCCAGCAGGGGGACAGGGAACAATGAGCAGTTCTTC. It specifies CASRGTGNNEQFF.

This clone was found once. The rearrangement links TRBV3-1 (or the pseudogene TRBV3-2) to TRBJ2-2; 10 bases match TRBD1. The ends lost 5 bases at V and 7 bases at J; junction bases unmatched: 10. The V gene's germline CDR1 is LGHDT and CDR2 YNNKEL (reference sequence). The CDR3 runs 16 residues. The CDR3: CASSGRTGGEGGELFF. The CDR3 region has the DNA TGTGCCAGCAGCGGCCGGACAGGGGGGGAAGGCGGGGAGCTGTTTTTT.

The count of this clone is one. This chain uses TRBV28 with TRBJ2-7, with 12 bases that match TRBD2. The CDR3 consists of 15 residues. Germline V gene lookup returns CDR1 MDHEN and CDR2 SYDVKM. Unmatched junction bases numbered 2, after V lost 4 bases and J lost 1 base. In nucleotides, the CDR3 is TGTGCCAGCAGTTCTAGCGGGGGGGGTTCCTACGAGCAGTACTTC. Translation gives CASSSSGGGSYEQYF.

The gene calls are TRBV5-1 and TRBJ2-3; 8 nucleotides match TRBD1. CDR3 length equals 13 residues. The junction had 1 base not matched to a gene; V was cut back by 4 bases and J by 3 bases. Per germline, CDR1 SGHRS and CDR2 YFSETQ. The CDR3 loop is CASSGQGTDTQYF. The CDR3 coding sequence is TGCGCCAGCAGCGGACAGGGAACAGATACGCAGTATTTT. The full variable domain, completed using reference TRBV5-1 and TRBJ2-3, is KAGVTQTPRYLIKTRGQQVTLSCSPISGHRSVSWYQQTPGQGLQFLFEYFSETQRNKGNFPGRFSGRQFSNSRSEMNVSTLELGDSALYLCASSGQGTDTQYFGPGTRLTVL.

This rearrangement joins TRBV13 to TRBJ1-2, with D hard to call. Germline loops: CDR1 PRHDT, CDR2 FYEKMQ (reference sequence). The V end lost 5 bases, the J end lost 0 bases, and 22 bases lay between the germline ends. The length of the CDR3 is 18 residues. The CDR3: CASSLRLALTDSNYGYTF. CDR3 DNA sequence: TGTGCCAGCAGCCTTCGACTAGCCTTGACGGATTCTAACTATGGCTACACCTTC.

The chain has TRBV29-1 and TRBJ2-7, with TRBD2 matching over 7 bases. Losses at the gene ends were 7 bases for V and 3 bases for J; bases not matched to a gene: 6. CDR1 is SQVTM and CDR2 is ANQGSEA in the germline V gene. CDR3 length equals 12 residues. The CDR3 reads CSGLAVGYEQYF. The CDR3 DNA reads TGCAGCGGGCTAGCGGTCGGCTACGAGCAGTACTTC.

V and J are TRBV9 and TRBJ1-1; no clear D gene. CDR1 and CDR2 from the germline V gene are SGDLS and YYNGEE. This CDR3 contains 13 residues. V was shortened by 4 bases and J by 0 bases, with 7 bases between the two germline ends. For the CDR3, the DNA is TGTGCCAGCAGCCGCGGGATGAACACTGAAGCTTTCTTT. The encoded protein is CASSRGMNTEAFF.

The V and J genes are TRBV28 and TRBJ2-5, with D possibly being TRBD2 (5 bases). The CDR3 has 14 residues. The V end lost 7 bases, the J end lost 5 bases, and 17 bases lay between the germline ends. The germline gives CDR1 MDHEN, CDR2 SYDVKM. CDR3 loop: CASTPVLRGETQYF. The CDR3 DNA follows: TGTGCCAGCACCCCGGTCCTACGGGGTGAGACCCAGTACTTC.

The V gene is TRBV4-2, the J gene TRBJ2-2; 9 positions agree with TRBD2. Unmatched junction bases numbered 3, after V lost 1 base and J lost 3 bases. The CDR3 is 16 residues long. Per germline, CDR1 LGHNA and CDR2 YNFKEQ. The CDR3 sequence: CASSQVAGGDTGELFF. For the CDR3, the DNA is TGTGCCAGCAGCCAAGTTGCGGGGGGGGACACCGGGGAGCTGTTTTTT.

The chain joins TRBV11-2 to TRBJ2-1, with TRBD1 identical over 8 bases. The trim removed 3 bases at V and 7 bases at J, leaving 11 bases unmatched. Germline V gene lookup returns CDR1 SGHAT and CDR2 FQNNGV. This CDR3 comprises 16 residues. The CDR3 DNA reads as TGTGCCAGCAGCTTTTCTTCAGGGGGCTGGCTGAATGAGCAGTTCTTC. Its translation: CASSFSSGGWLNEQFF.

This chain links TRBV3-1 (or the pseudogene TRBV3-2) with TRBJ2-7; tentative D call: TRBD1 (7 bases). CDR1 and CDR2 from the germline V gene are LGHDT and YNNKEL (reference sequence). The CDR3 runs 13 residues. V was clipped by 3 bases and J by 5 bases, with 11 bases between them. The CDR3 region is CASSQARGDEQYF. As DNA, the CDR3 is TGTGCCAGCAGCCAGGCCAGGGGGGACGAGCAGTACTTC.

The V call is TRBV10-3, the J call TRBJ2-7, with D possibly TRBD1 on 7 matching bases. Germline CDR1 and CDR2: ENHRY and SYGVKD. V was cut by 6 bases and J by 3 bases, with 12 bases left in between. This CDR3 has 13 residues. The CDR3 protein is CAIRRQGGYEQYF. Written as DNA, the CDR3 is TGTGCCATCAGGAGACAGGGAGGCTACGAGCAGTACTTC.

The rearrangement links TRBV7-2 to TRBJ2-1; TRBD1 is a possible D gene (6 bases). V lost 1 base, J lost 8 bases, and 15 bases lay in between. This CDR3 region has 15 residues. The germline V gene has CDR1 SGHTA and CDR2 FQGNSA. The CDR3 sequence: CASSLEGTLNHEQFF. CDR3 bases: TGTGCCAGCAGCTTAGAAGGGACACTAAACCATGAGCAGTTCTTC.

The V gene is TRBV7-2, the J gene TRBJ1-2; 10 bases are a match to TRBD1. Germline CDR1 SGHTA, CDR2 FQGNSA. This CDR3 has 14 amino acids. V lost 5 bases and J lost 4; bases outside the gene matches: 4. Here the CDR3 reads CASSPRTGGYGYTF. In DNA, the CDR3 is TGTGCCAGCAGCCCCAGGACAGGGGGCTATGGCTACACCTTC.

CDR3 sequence: CASSLDGGGGTQYF. The CDR3 DNA reads as TGTGCCAGCAGCTTAGATGGAGGCGGTGGTACGCAGTATTTT. This sequence joins TRBV11-3 and TRBJ2-3; tentative D call: TRBD2 (5 bases). This CDR3 has 14 residues. V was trimmed by 0 bases and J by 8 bases, leaving 12 bases between them. Germline V lookup: CDR1 SGHNT, CDR2 YENEEA.

The chain has TRBV9 and TRBJ2-6, with D possibly TRBD1 on 5 matching bases. The CDR3 length is 15 residues. Germline assignment: CDR1 SGDLS and CDR2 YYNGEE. Trimming shortened V by 3 bases and J by 0 bases, and 7 bases separated the two germline ends. In DNA, the CDR3 is TGTGCCAGCAGCGCTACAGGCTCTGGGGCCAACGTCCTGACTTTC. Protein sequence: CASSATGSGANVLTF.

The chain links TRBV9 to TRBJ1-1; D may be TRBD1 (6 bases). The CDR3 extends over 16 amino acids. Germline values: CDR1 SGDLS, CDR2 YYNGEE. The V end lost 0 bases, the J end lost 5 bases, and 17 bases lay between the germline ends. Here the CDR3 reads CASSVAPGQIGTEAFF. Written as DNA, the CDR3 is TGTGCCAGCAGCGTAGCCCCTGGACAGATTGGGACTGAAGCTTTCTTT.

The chain couples TRBV11-2 to TRBJ1-2, with 10 positions matching TRBD1. Germline V gives CDR1 SGHAT, CDR2 FQNNGV. V shed 1 base, J shed 6 bases, and the junction held 2 bases outside the gene matches. This CDR3 is 14 amino acids long. The CDR3 protein is CASSLGDRGDGYTF. The CDR3 DNA is TGTGCCAGCAGCTTAGGGGACAGGGGTGATGGCTACACCTTC.